What follows are 21 T cell receptor beta chains derived from one specimen sequenced in a study of T-cell memory formation after mild COVID-19. Using its own MiXCR run on the 5' RACE reads, TCRdb lists one record per CDR3 protein. The sample consists of roughly 160,000 distinct CDR3 sequences, around 10% of them appearing once. The sample was PBMCs or a T cell subset sorted from them (not recorded which). The receptor source for this set is a man between 18 and 35 years old who had mild COVID-19 (a few samples of this study predate the infection). Cell type and time point are not known.

The table lists this clonotype with a few counts. J is TRBJ2-3 and V is TRBV5-4; D gene ambiguous. V was shortened by 3 bases and J by 0 bases, with 11 bases between the two germline ends. This CDR3 is 15 amino acids long. Germline V gene sequence: CDR1 SGHNT, CDR2 YYREEE (reference sequence). The CDR3 DNA sequence: TGTGCCAGCAGCTCCTCTGGACCCAGCACAGATACGCAGTATTTT. Translation: CASSSSGPSTDTQYF.

Ten or more counts support this clonotype. The gene calls are TRBV29-1 and TRBJ2-3, with unresolved D. With 7 bases removed from V and 5 bases from J, the gap between germline ends came to 16 bases. From germline, CDR1 is SQVTM and CDR2 ANQGSEA. CDR3 size: 13 residues. The CDR3 loop reads CSASSEAGDTQYF. The CDR3 coding sequence is TGCAGCGCTTCGTCTGAGGCCGGAGATACGCAGTATTTT.

CDR3 residues: CSVDRGTDTQYF. The CDR3 bases are TGCAGCGTTGACAGGGGCACAGATACGCAGTATTTT. The rearrangement links TRBV29-1 to TRBJ2-3, with TRBD1 as a possible D gene (5 bases). V was clipped by 3 bases and J by 1 base, with 5 bases between them. The CDR3 has 12 residues. The V gene's germline CDR1 is SQVTM and CDR2 ANQGSEA.

The chain links TRBV7-8 to TRBJ1-5; D is undetermined. CDR3 length: 11 residues. Germline CDR1 is SGHVS and CDR2 is FQNEAQ. V dropped 3 bases and J dropped 9 bases, with 6 bases sitting between them. CDR3 loop: CASSLVGPQHF. The CDR3 DNA reads as TGTGCCAGCAGCTTGGTAGGGCCCCAGCATTTT.

This clonotype showed up just a few times. The chain joins TRBV18 to TRBJ1-2; D not certain. This CDR3 spans 14 amino acids. V was trimmed by 4 bases and J by 0 bases, leaving 9 bases between them. The germline gives CDR1 KGHSH, CDR2 LQKENI. CDR3 region: CASSQGSTNYGYTF. The CDR3, as DNA: TGTGCCAGCTCACAAGGCAGCACTAACTATGGCTACACCTTC.

The chain couples TRBV9 to TRBJ2-7; tentatively, D is TRBD1 (5 bases). Trimming removed 4 bases from V and 3 bases from J, with 14 bases in between. The CDR3 extends over 14 amino acids. Germline assignment: CDR1 SGDLS and CDR2 YYNGEE. CDR3 coding DNA: TGTGCCAGCAGCCCCCACGGACACCACTACGAGCAGTACTTC. Amino acid sequence: CASSPHGHHYEQYF.

This clonotype was seen ten or more times. The rearrangement links TRBV27 to TRBJ2-2; the D gene is possibly TRBD1 (5 bases). This CDR3 contains 14 residues. The V end lost 3 bases, the J end lost 7 bases, and 12 bases lay between the germline ends. Germline CDR1 and CDR2: MNHEY and SMNVEV (reference sequence). CDR3 sequence (DNA): TGTGCCAGCAGTTTCCCGACAGACGGCGGGGAGCTGTTTTTT. Its protein product is CASSFPTDGGELFF.

This clonotype was seen a handful of times. The genes are TRBV7-3 and TRBJ2-6; D is perhaps TRBD1 or TRBD2 (5 bases each). This CDR3 region has 19 residues. Per germline, CDR1 SGHTA and CDR2 FQGTGA. Trimming removed 1 base from V and 0 bases from J, with 16 bases in between. CDR3 DNA sequence: TGTGCCAGCAGCTTAAGAGGGGTTGGGCGAAACTCTGGGGCCAACGTCCTGACTTTC. It encodes CASSLRGVGRNSGANVLTF. The full variable domain, its missing parts supplied by reference TRBV7-3 and TRBJ2-6, is GAGVSQTPSNKVTEKGKYVELRCDPISGHTALYWYRQSLGQGPEFLIYFQGTGAADDSGLPNDRFFAVRPEGSVSTLKIQRTERGDSAVYLCASSLRGVGRNSGANVLTFGAGSRLTVL.

This clonotype has a count of ten or more. The chain employs TRBV6-2 or TRBV6-3 and TRBJ2-7; D might be TRBD1 or TRBD2, each matching 5 bases. Germline-derived CDR1 and CDR2 are MNHEY and SVGEGT. The CDR3 extends over 14 amino acids. Trimming took off 8 bases at V and 0 bases at J, with 14 bases between the two ends. The CDR3 DNA reads as TGTGCCAGCGGTCCTGTGGGGACCTCCTACGAGCAGTACTTC. Protein: CASGPVGTSYEQYF.

The rearrangement uses TRBV7-2 and TRBJ2-3, with 14 bases aligning to TRBD2. The J segment lost 6 bases and the V segment lost 4 bases, leaving 3 bases of the junction unmatched. From germline, CDR1 is SGHTA and CDR2 FQGNSA. The CDR3 extends over 15 amino acids. This CDR3 reads CASSWTSGGRDTQYF. The CDR3, as DNA: TGTGCCAGCAGCTGGACTAGCGGGGGGAGGGATACGCAGTATTTT.

This clonotype was counted only a few times. V usage is TRBV7-9 and J usage is TRBJ1-1, with D unclear. CDR1 is SEHNR, CDR2 FQNEAQ, per germline (reference sequence). V shed 5 bases and J shed 5 bases, with 12 bases lying between them. The CDR3 is 13 residues long. The CDR3 spells CASSVRTGTEAFF. CDR3 sequence (DNA): TGTGCCAGCAGCGTTAGAACCGGGACTGAAGCTTTCTTT. Together with reference TRBV7-9 and TRBJ1-1, the CDR3 gives the full variable domain: DTGVSQNPRHKITKRGQNVTFRCDPISEHNRLYWYRQTLGQGPEFLTYFQNEAQLEKSRLLSDRFSAERPKGSFSTLEIQRTEQGDSAMYLCASSVRTGTEAFFGQGTRLTVV.

This chain links TRBV9 with TRBJ2-1; 10 positions agree with TRBD2. The CDR3 is made up of 16 amino acids. V trimming: 2 bases; J trimming: 0 bases; junction bases outside the gene matches: 2. Germline lookup yields CDR1 SGDLS and CDR2 YYNGEE. The CDR3 DNA is TGTGCCAGCAGCGTTAGCGGGGGGAACTCCTACAATGAGCAGTTCTTC. It specifies CASSVSGGNSYNEQFF.

The chain employs TRBV12-5 and TRBJ2-3; no clear D gene. Germline V gives CDR1 LGHNT, CDR2 FRNRAP. The length of the CDR3 is 12 residues. V was shortened by 5 bases and J by 6 bases, with 9 bases between the two germline ends. CDR3 DNA: TGTGCTAGTGGTCTCGACTGGGATACGCAGTATTTT. Its translation: CASGLDWDTQYF.

This clonotype has more than one count but fewer than ten. This sequence joins TRBV7-2 and TRBJ2-2, with a weak D call TRBD1 (7 bases). Germline CDR1 is SGHTA and CDR2 is FQGNSA. The V gene lost 2 bases and the J gene lost 5 bases, with 15 bases spanning the gap. This CDR3 region has 16 residues. The CDR3 protein is CASSLSRGAGTGELFF. The CDR3 DNA is TGTGCCAGCAGCTTAAGCAGGGGGGCGGGTACCGGGGAGCTGTTTTTT.

The chain's CDR3 is CASSQQINQPQHF. CDR3 coding DNA: TGTGCCAGCAGTCAGCAGATTAATCAGCCCCAGCATTTT. V is TRBV6-6 and J is TRBJ1-5; D gene ambiguous. Germline lookup yields CDR1 MNHNY and CDR2 SVGAGI (reference sequence). This CDR3 spans 13 amino acids. Trimming removed 5 bases from V and 4 bases from J, with 9 bases in between.

This clonotype was found a few times. The V call is TRBV4-3, the J call TRBJ2-3; possible D gene TRBD2, 6 bases. Trimming cost V 4 bases and J 4 bases, with 18 bases left between them. Germline V gives CDR1 LGHNA, CDR2 YSLEER. The CDR3 runs 16 residues. The CDR3 region is CASSRTPWGDADTQYF. CDR3 sequence (DNA): TGCGCCAGCAGCCGAACACCTTGGGGGGACGCAGATACGCAGTATTTT.

This clonotype was counted many times. This rearrangement joins TRBV4-2 to TRBJ1-3; no clear D gene. There are 16 residues in the CDR3. The germline V gene has CDR1 LGHNA and CDR2 YNFKEQ. Trimming shortened V by 2 bases and J by 0 bases, and 11 bases separated the two germline ends. The CDR3 nucleotides are TGTGCCAGCAGCCAACTAATCAAGTTCTCTGGAAACACCATATATTTT. It translates to CASSQLIKFSGNTIYF.

Ten or more counts support this clonotype. This chain connects TRBV11-2 to TRBJ2-1; D remains ambiguous. Germline V gene data show CDR1 as SGHAT and CDR2 as FQNNGV. V lost 5 bases and J lost 8, with 7 bases in between. This CDR3 is 11 amino acids long. The CDR3 is CASSRSDEQFF. The CDR3 nucleotides are TGTGCCAGCAGCCGATCGGATGAGCAGTTCTTC.

The J gene is TRBJ1-1, the V gene TRBV6-5, with TRBD1 as a possible D gene (5 bases). The V end was cut by 6 bases, the J end by 1 base, with 12 bases between. The CDR3 extends over 14 amino acids. Germline lookup yields CDR1 MNHEY and CDR2 SVGAGI. CDR3 DNA: TGTGCCAGCAGCCTCTGGGGGGAGAACACTGAAGCTTTCTTT. It is translated as CASSLWGENTEAFF.

The CDR3 coding sequence is TGTGCCAGCAGCTATGACCCTCAGAACACTGAAGCTTTCTTT. Its translation is CASSYDPQNTEAFF. This chain connects TRBV7-2 to TRBJ1-1; no definite D call. Trimming took 4 bases from V and 1 from J, leaving 10 bases between them. CDR3 size: 14 residues. Germline V lookup: CDR1 SGHTA, CDR2 FQGNSA.

This clonotype was detected only a few times. The CDR3 spells CASSPSTGFPGNTIYF. The CDR3 DNA is TGTGCCAGCTCACCATCAACAGGGTTCCCTGGAAACACCATATATTTT. The chain is built from TRBV18 and TRBJ1-3; D is possibly TRBD1 (6 bases). Germline CDR1 and CDR2: KGHSH and LQKENI. V was pared by 2 bases and J by 2 bases, with 13 bases between. The CDR3 loop spans 16 amino acids.